This T cell receptor (beta chain) stems from a study of prognosis after radiotherapy for stage I lung cancer. Study at large: About five patients had oligometastatic NSCLC after surgical resection of the primary tumor, and roughly 13 had newly diagnosed primary stage I lung tumors. While roughly 15 patients showed no significant progression after radiotherapy, a few developed distant metastases at a median of about 7 months. None of the patients had concurrent treatment alongside stereotactic body radiotherapy.

This CDR3 comprises 17 residues. V shed 3 bases and J shed 4 bases, with 23 bases lying between them. The germline CDR1 and CDR2 sequences are SGDLS and YYNGEE. At least ten counts were recorded for this clonotype. Multiplex PCR, run in two rounds, amplified TCR beta CDR3 from genomic DNA. Primers targeting each individual TRBV and TRBJ gene were applied in first-round PCR. TCRdb re-analysed the multiplex PCR reads in MiXCR, keeping a single row per CDR3 protein. The sample includes tens of thousands of distinct CDR3 sequences, about 29% of them seen just once. This sample comprised PBMCs, obtained before or after stereotactic body radiation therapy (not recorded which). This chain uses TRBV9 with TRBJ2-7, with D perhaps assigned TRBD1 or TRBD2 (5 bases each). The sequence derives from a donor of 50 years or more with non-small cell lung cancer. The CDR3 is CASSDGTPPTGPYEQYF. DNA for the CDR3: TGTGCCAGCAGCGATGGGACCCCACCAACGGGACCATACGAGCAGTACTTC. Drawing the rest from reference TRBV9 and TRBJ2-7, the complete variable domain is DSGVTQTPKHLITATGQRVTLRCSPRSGDLSVYWYQQSLDQGLQFLIQYYNGEERAKGNILERFSAQQFPDLHSELNLSSLELGDSALYFCASSDGTPPTGPYEQYFGPGTRLTVT.